This T cell receptor beta chain was identified in a study of cytomegalovirus exposure and HLA in healthy donors. Study results and caveats: One later analysis reportedly identified an Asian-associated ancestry cluster that showed fewer N-insertions than the approximately 710-donor mean. In terms of immune exposure information, only CMV serostatus was available.

This PCR relied on a set of 60 Vbeta primers and 13 Jbeta primers. Profiled with immunoSEQ multiplex PCR; TCRdb holds only in-frame clones, not every one. Altogether 200,000 or so clones are present, roughly four fifths being singletons, with the ten largest covering roughly 0.1%. Turning to this clone: What it binds is unknown.

Germline CDR1 SGHTA, CDR2 FQGNSA. There are 11 residues in the CDR3. Trimming pared 3 bases from V and 6 bases from J, leaving 6 bases between. The sample was PBMCs. V is TRBV7-2 and J is TRBJ2-7; no reliable D call. This sequence originates from a boy aged 2 to 9 in good health and CMV-seronegative. The CDR3 sequence is CASSFGGEQYF. CDR3 nucleotide sequence: TGTGCCAGCAGCTTTGGCGGCGAGCAGTACTTC.